This T cell receptor beta chain stems from a study of blood T cell repertoires in COVID-19. Background on the study: Italy, Spain and the United States were the sources of the convalescent and acute COVID-19 samples.

Seattle patients were enrolled during active infection and followed longitudinally. V was clipped by 4 bases and J by 4 bases, with 16 bases between them. Germline-derived CDR1 and CDR2 are MDHEN and SYDVKM. CDR3 length: 15 residues. Sequencing used immunoSEQ multiplex PCR; TCRdb keeps in-frame clones, though not all of them. The sample has around 260,000 clones; 65% to 85% are singletons. This receptor was taken from an older person with COVID-19, enrolled during active disease. Sequenced material: peripheral blood. The chain uses TRBV28 and TRBJ1-1; a weak D match, TRBD1 (5 bases). The CDR3 protein is CASSSGQATSTEAFF. In nucleotides, the CDR3 is TGTGCCAGCAGTTCTGGACAAGCGACATCCACTGAAGCTTTCTTT.